Listed below are T cell receptor beta chains from one sample, sequenced in a study of T cell changes during pregnancy in multiple sclerosis. Clones were sequenced by immunoSEQ multiplex PCR, and TCRdb holds only the in-frame ones, with some missing. The data contain 9,000 to 10,000 clones, 75% to 85% of them singletons. Sample: CD8+ T cells from peripheral blood mononuclear cells, taken in the third trimester of pregnancy. The receptors come from a female donor in good health, enrolled as a control in a pregnancy study. Each CDR3 is given without its conserved first and last residue.

V	CDR3
TRBV9	ASSSRENSYEQY
TRBV2	ASTLARYNEQF
TRBV7-9	ASSGLTANTEAF
TRBV10-1	ASSESGSGEYNEQF
TRBV29-1	SAGTDDYGYT
TRBV7-2	ASQLTPSGGAYEQF
TRBV11-3	ASSLRGAYEQF
TRBV9	ASSVRPGQGTRDSGNTIY
TRBV6-6	ASSYTGQSYEQY
TRBV19	ASSGQGDTEAF
TRBV9	ASSETGLGQPQH
TRBV28	ASLLGRDTEAF
TRBV28	ASSATTVDGYT
TRBV4-2	ASSQGLAGGPDTQY
TRBV6-5	ASSSQYNEAF